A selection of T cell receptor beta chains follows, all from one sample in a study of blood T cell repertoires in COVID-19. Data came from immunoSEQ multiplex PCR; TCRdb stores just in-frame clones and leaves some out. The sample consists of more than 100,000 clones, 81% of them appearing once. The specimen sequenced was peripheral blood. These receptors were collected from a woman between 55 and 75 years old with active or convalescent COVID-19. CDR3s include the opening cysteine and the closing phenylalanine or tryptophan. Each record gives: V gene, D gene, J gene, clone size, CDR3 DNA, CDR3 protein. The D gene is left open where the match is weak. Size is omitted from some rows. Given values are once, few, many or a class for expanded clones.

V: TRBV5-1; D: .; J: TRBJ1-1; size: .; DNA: TGCGCCAGCAGTTTAGAACCAGGGAACACTGAAGCTTTCTTT; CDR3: CASSLEPGNTEAFF
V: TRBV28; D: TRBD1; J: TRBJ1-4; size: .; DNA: TGTGCCAGCAGTTTTAATTCGAGGGGGCAGAGTGGTGAAAAACTGTTTTTT; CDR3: CASSFNSRGQSGEKLFF
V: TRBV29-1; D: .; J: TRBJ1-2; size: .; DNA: TGCAGCGCTATGGCTCGTCAAGGCTACACCTTC; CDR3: CSAMARQGYTF
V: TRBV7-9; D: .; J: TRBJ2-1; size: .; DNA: TGTGCCAGCAGCTTAGCCCCGGTTGGTGAGCAGTTCTTC; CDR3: CASSLAPVGEQFF
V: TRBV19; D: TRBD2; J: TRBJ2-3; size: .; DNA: TGTGCCAGTAGCCCTATTGCTAGCGGCGGAGATACGCAGTATTTT; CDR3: CASSPIASGGDTQYF
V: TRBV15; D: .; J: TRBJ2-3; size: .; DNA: TGTGCCACCAGCAGTGCGGGCAGGGGAACAGATACGCAGTATTTT; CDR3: CATSSAGRGTDTQYF
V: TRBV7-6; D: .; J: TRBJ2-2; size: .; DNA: TGTGCCAGCAGCTTAGCGGGAGTTCTCTTGGGCACCGGGGAGCTGTTTTTT; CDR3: CASSLAGVLLGTGELFF
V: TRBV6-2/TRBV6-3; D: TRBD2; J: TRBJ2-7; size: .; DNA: TGTGCCAGCAGCCCCCCGGGACTAGCGAGGAACGAGCAGTACTTC; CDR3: CASSPPGLARNEQYF
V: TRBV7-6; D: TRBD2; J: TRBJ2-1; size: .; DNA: TGTGCCAGCAGCTTAGCGCAGTTAGCGGGGGTTCATGAGCAGTTCTTC; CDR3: CASSLAQLAGVHEQFF
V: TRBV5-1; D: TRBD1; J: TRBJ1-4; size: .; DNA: TGCGCCAGCAGCTTGGTCTCGGGACAGCTTAATGAAAAACTGTTTTTT; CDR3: CASSLVSGQLNEKLFF
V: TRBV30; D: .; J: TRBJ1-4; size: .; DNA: TGTGCCTGGAGTGCTTCTAATGAAAAACTGTTTTTT; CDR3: CAWSASNEKLFF
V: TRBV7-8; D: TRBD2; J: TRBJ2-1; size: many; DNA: TGTGCCAGCAGGTACGGGACTAGCGGGAACAATGAGCAGTTCTTC; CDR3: CASRYGTSGNNEQFF
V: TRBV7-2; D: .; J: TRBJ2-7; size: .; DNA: TGTGCCAGCAGCGAACCGACCGGGACTTGGACCTACGAGCAGTACTTC; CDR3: CASSEPTGTWTYEQYF
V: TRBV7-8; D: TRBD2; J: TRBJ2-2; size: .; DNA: TGTGCCAGCAGCTCCAATCTAGCGGGAGCGAACACCGGGGAGCTGTTTTTT; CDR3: CASSSNLAGANTGELFF
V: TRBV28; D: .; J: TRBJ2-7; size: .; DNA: TGTGCCAGCAGACGAACAGGGTCCTACGAGCAGTACTTC; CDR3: CASRRTGSYEQYF
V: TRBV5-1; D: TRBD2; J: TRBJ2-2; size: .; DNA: TGCGCCAGCAGCTTGGGTAGCGGGACGACCGGGGAGCTGTTTTTT; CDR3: CASSLGSGTTGELFF
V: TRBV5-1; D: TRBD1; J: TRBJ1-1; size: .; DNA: TGCGCCAGCAGCTTGAACAGGGGGAACACTGAAGCTTTCTTT; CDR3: CASSLNRGNTEAFF
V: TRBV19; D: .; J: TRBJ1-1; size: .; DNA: TGTGCCAGTAGTATAGGCGGGGACGTGACCCGCAGGAACACTGAAGCTTTCTTT; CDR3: CASSIGGDVTRRNTEAFF
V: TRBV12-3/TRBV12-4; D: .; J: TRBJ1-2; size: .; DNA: TGTGCCAGCAGTTTAGAACGGGGAGGCTACACCTTC; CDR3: CASSLERGGYTF
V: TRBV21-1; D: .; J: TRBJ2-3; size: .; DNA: TGTGCCAGCAGCAAAGAGGCTGAACAGCACATCCCCCATATCGTCACAGATACGCAGTATTTT; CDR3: CASSKEAEQHIPHIVTDTQYF
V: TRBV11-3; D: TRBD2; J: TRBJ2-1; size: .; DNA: TGTGCCAGCAGCCCGACGACTAGCGGGAGGAGCAATGAGCAGTTCTTC; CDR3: CASSPTTSGRSNEQFF
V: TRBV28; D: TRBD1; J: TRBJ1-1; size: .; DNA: TGTGCCAGCAGTAGTCGACAGGGTTTGAACACTGAAGCTTTCTTT; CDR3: CASSSRQGLNTEAFF
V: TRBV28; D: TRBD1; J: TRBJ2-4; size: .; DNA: TGTGCCAGCAGTTTCTTGACAGGGCTACAGTACTTC; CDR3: CASSFLTGLQYF
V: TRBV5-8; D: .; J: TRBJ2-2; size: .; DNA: TGTGCCAGCAGGACTGCAAACTTTAACACCGGGGAGCTGTTTTTT; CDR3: CASRTANFNTGELFF
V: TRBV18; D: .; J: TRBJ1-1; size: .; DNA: TGTGCCAGCTCACCAGCGGGGAACACTGAAGCTTTCTTT; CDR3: CASSPAGNTEAFF
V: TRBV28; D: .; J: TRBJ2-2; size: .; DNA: TGTGCCAGCACCAGACAGGACACCGGGGAGCTGTTTTTT; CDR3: CASTRQDTGELFF
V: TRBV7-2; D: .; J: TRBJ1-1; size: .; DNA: TGTGCCAGCAGCTTAGGATTAGTGAGGGGGGGGTATGTAAGGACTGAAGCTTTCTTT; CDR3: CASSLGLVRGGYVRTEAFF
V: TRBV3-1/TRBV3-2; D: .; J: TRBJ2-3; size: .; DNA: TGTGCCAGCAGCCGCGACAGAACTTCAGATACGCAGTATTTT; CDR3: CASSRDRTSDTQYF
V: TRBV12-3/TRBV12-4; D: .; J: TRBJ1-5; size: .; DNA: TGTGCCAGCAGTTTCCCCGGTCAGCCCCAGCATTTT; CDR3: CASSFPGQPQHF
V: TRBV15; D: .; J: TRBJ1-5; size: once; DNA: TGTGCCACCAGCAGAGATGAACGGGGTTGGAGCAATCAGCCCCAGCATTTT; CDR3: CATSRDERGWSNQPQHF
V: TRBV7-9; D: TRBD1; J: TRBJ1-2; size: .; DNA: TGTGCCAGCAGCCTATGGGACAGGGGCTATGGCTACACCTTC; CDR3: CASSLWDRGYGYTF
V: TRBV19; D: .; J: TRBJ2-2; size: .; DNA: TGTGCCAGTAGTGTCAGTTGGACAGCATTGGACACCGGGGAGCTGTTTTTT; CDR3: CASSVSWTALDTGELFF
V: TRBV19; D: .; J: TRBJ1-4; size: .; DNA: TGTGCCAGTACTCTAGCGGGGGGGACTAATGAAAAACTGTTTTTT; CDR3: CASTLAGGTNEKLFF
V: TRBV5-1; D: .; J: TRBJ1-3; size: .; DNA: TGCGCCAGCAGCTTGTCGAGTGGAAACACCATATATTTT; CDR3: CASSLSSGNTIYF
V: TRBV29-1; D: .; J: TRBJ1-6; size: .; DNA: TGCAGCGTTGCGTCCGGGACACAGAATTCACCCCTCCACTTT; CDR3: CSVASGTQNSPLHF
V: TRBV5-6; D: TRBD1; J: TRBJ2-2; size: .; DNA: TGTGCCAGCAGCTTTCGGGACAGAGCCACCGGGGAGCTGTTTTTT; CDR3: CASSFRDRATGELFF
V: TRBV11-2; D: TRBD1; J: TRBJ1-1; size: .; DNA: TGTGCCAGCAGCTTATTCTCCGGGACAGGGCTAACTGAAGCTTTCTTT; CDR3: CASSLFSGTGLTEAFF
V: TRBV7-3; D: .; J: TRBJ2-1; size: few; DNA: TGTGCCAGCAGCTTATACGGTGCCTCTCGGTACAATGAGCAGTTCTTC; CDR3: CASSLYGASRYNEQFF
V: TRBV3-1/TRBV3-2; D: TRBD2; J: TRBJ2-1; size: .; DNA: TGTGCCAGCAGCCAAGGGCCAGCGGGGGGATACAATGAGCAGTTCTTC; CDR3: CASSQGPAGGYNEQFF
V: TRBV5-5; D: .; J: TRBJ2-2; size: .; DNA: TGTGCCAGCAGCTCGTTCCCGGGACACAACACCGGGGAGCTGTTTTTT; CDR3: CASSSFPGHNTGELFF
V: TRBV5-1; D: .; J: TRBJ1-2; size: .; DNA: TGCGCCAGCGGCGGTAGCGGCTATGGCTACACCTTC; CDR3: CASGGSGYGYTF
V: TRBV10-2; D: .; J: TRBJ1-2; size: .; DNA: TGCGCCAGCAGTGAGTCCCTCCCCGACTATGGCTACACCTTC; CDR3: CASSESLPDYGYTF
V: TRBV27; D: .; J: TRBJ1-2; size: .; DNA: TGTGCCAGCAGTTTATCGTACGACAGCTATGGCTACACCTTC; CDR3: CASSLSYDSYGYTF
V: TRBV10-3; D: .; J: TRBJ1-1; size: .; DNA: TGTGCCATCAGTGAAGTCGGGTATCTTGAAGCTTTCTTT; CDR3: CAISEVGYLEAFF
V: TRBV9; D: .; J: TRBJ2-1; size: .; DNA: TGTGCCAGCACCCCCATTTCCTACAATGAGCAGTTCTTC; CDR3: CASTPISYNEQFF
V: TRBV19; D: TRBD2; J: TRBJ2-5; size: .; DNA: TGTGCCAGTAGTATGCGGGGGGACCAAGAGACCCAGTACTTC; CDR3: CASSMRGDQETQYF
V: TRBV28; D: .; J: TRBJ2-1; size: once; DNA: TGTGCCAGCAGTCGCCCCGGACTCCACAATGAGCAGTTCTTC; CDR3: CASSRPGLHNEQFF